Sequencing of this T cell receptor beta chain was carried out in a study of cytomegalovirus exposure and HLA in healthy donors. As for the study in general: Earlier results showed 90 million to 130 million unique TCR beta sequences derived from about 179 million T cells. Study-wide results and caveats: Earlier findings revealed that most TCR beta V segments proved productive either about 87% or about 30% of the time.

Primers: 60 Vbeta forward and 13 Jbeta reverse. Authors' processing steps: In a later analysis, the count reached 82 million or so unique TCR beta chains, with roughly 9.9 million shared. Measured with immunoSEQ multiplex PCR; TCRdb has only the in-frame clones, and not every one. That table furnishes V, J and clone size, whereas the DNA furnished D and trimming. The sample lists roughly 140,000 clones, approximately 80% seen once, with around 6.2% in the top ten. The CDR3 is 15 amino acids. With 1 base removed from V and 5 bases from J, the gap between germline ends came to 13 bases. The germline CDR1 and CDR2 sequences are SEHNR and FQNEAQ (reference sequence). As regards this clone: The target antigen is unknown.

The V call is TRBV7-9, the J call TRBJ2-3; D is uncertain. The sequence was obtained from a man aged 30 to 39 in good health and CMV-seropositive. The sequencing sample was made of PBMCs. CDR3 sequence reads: CASSLVRVSGDTQYF. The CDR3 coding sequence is TGTGCCAGCAGCTTAGTTCGGGTCTCGGGAGATACGCAGTATTTT.